The clone carrying this T cell receptor beta chain appeared many times. The antigen remains unidentified. These data come from a study of breast tumors, draining lymph nodes, adjacent tissues. Study-level findings and limits: Compared with basal-like, luminal-like tumors shared significantly more repertoire with nontumor tissue. Tumor repertoires ranked between lymph nodes and nontumor tissue in diversity, with V and J gene preferences.

This CDR3 spans 14 amino acids. Per germline, CDR1 GTSNPN and CDR2 SVGIG (reference sequence). Trimming shortened V by 2 bases and J by 2 bases, and 10 bases separated the two germline ends. TCRdb called the multiplex PCR reads again in MiXCR, with one record for every CDR3 protein. The sample has some 47,000 distinct CDR3 sequences, about 40% seen once. Sample: breast tumor tissue. The J gene is TRBJ1-3, the V gene TRBV30; perhaps TRBD1 as D (5 bases). The sequence was collected from a female donor with breast cancer. Some clones in this sample may be carry-over from other donors' samples. The CDR3 DNA reads as TGTGCCTGGAGTCTGTCGGGGCCTGGAAACACCATATATTTT. This encodes CAWSLSGPGNTIYF.